A selection of T cell receptor beta chains follows, all from one sample in a study of blood T cell repertoires in COVID-19. The data were produced by immunoSEQ multiplex PCR, yet TCRdb's version contains in-frame clones alone and is incomplete. This table has approximately 220,000 clones, 70% to 90% appearing once. Sequencing was carried out using PBMCs or T cells enriched from blood (not recorded which). Receptor source: a man aged 25-45 years who had recovered from COVID-19. Each CDR3 is given with its conserved first and last residue. Each record gives: J gene, V gene, D gene, clone size, CDR3 DNA, CDR3 protein. The D gene is left open where the match is weak. Some rows have no size entry. The others give once, few or many, or a class for an expanded clone.

>TRBJ1-5|TRBV7-2|TRBD1|NA
TGTGCCAGCAGCTTAAGAAACCCCCCGGACAGGGCGAATCAGCCCCAGCATTTT
CASSLRNPPDRANQPQHF
>TRBJ2-3|TRBV4-3|TRBD2|NA
TGCGCCAGCAGCCAAGGTCGACTAGCGGGAGGGCCAGAAGATACGCAGTATTTT
CASSQGRLAGGPEDTQYF
>TRBJ2-1|TRBV25-1|TRBD2|NA
TGTGCCAGCTCGTTGGCGGGAGGATTCTACAATGAGCAGTTCTTC
CASSLAGGFYNEQFF
>TRBJ2-7|TRBV3-1/TRBV3-2|TRBD1|NA
TGTGCCAGCAGCCACCGAACCGGACAGGGTGCCTACGAGCAGTACTTC
CASSHRTGQGAYEQYF
>TRBJ2-7|TRBV27|TRBD1|NA
TGTGCCAGCAGGTCCCAGGGGGCCGAGCAGTACTTC
CASRSQGAEQYF
>TRBJ1-2|TRBV2|NA|NA
TGTGCCAGCAGTGGGGCAGGGGATGGGGCCTACACCTTC
CASSGAGDGAYTF
>TRBJ2-3|TRBV18|TRBD2|NA
TGTGCCAGCTCACCTAGGGAGCGGACTAGAGATACGCAGTATTTT
CASSPRERTRDTQYF
>TRBJ1-1|TRBV6-2/TRBV6-3|NA|NA
TGTGCCAGCAGTTTAGGACTGTCCACTGAAGCTTTCTTT
CASSLGLSTEAFF
>TRBJ2-7|TRBV7-8|TRBD1|NA
TGTGCCAGCAGCTGGGAGACAGGGACGATCCTACTGGAGCAGTACTTC
CASSWETGTILLEQYF
>TRBJ1-1|TRBV19|NA|NA
TGTGCCAGTAGTCTGGGTCAGGTCATGACTGAAGCTTTCTTT
CASSLGQVMTEAFF
>TRBJ2-3|TRBV6-2/TRBV6-3|TRBD2|NA
TGTGCCAGCAGTTACGAATTCGGACTAGCGGGGCTTCTAGCAGATACGCAGTATTTT
CASSYEFGLAGLLADTQYF
>TRBJ1-5|TRBV19|NA|NA
TGTGCCAGTAGTATTAGGGGTGTTCAGCCCCAGCATTTT
CASSIRGVQPQHF
>TRBJ2-2|TRBV19|NA|NA
TGTGCCAGTAGTATAGTTGGACAAATAACCACCGGGGAGCTGTTTTTT
CASSIVGQITTGELFF
>TRBJ2-3|TRBV9|NA|NA
TGTGCCAGCAGCGTAGAAGACAGGAGCACAGATACGCAGTATTTT
CASSVEDRSTDTQYF
>TRBJ2-3|TRBV10-2|TRBD2|once
TGCGCCAGCAGTGAGTCGGTAGCGGGAGGGCTGGATACGCAGTATTTT
CASSESVAGGLDTQYF
>TRBJ2-7|TRBV11-2|NA|NA
TGTGCCAGCAGCGCCCGAGGGTCCAGCTCCTACGAGCAGTACTTC
CASSARGSSSYEQYF
>TRBJ2-7|TRBV10-1|NA|NA
TGCGCCAGCAGTGAGTCTTTAGACGAGCAGTACTTC
CASSESLDEQYF
>TRBJ2-5|TRBV3-1/TRBV3-2|TRBD2|NA
TGTGCCAGCAGCCCCTTAGGACTAGCGGGAGGACAGACCCAGTACTTC
CASSPLGLAGGQTQYF
>TRBJ2-3|TRBV28|NA|NA
TGTGCCAGCTCCCTAAGCACAGATACGCAGTATTTT
CASSLSTDTQYF
>TRBJ2-7|TRBV6-5|NA|NA
TGTGCCAGCAGACCAACCAGGGACAAGAACTACGAGCAGTACTTC
CASRPTRDKNYEQYF
>TRBJ2-7|TRBV6-5|NA|NA
TGTGCCAGCAGTCCCGAGCGGCAGCCGTTCTACGAGCAGTACTTC
CASSPERQPFYEQYF
>TRBJ2-3|TRBV28|TRBD1|NA
TGTGCCAGCAGTTTACTCGACAGGGGGGCCGATACGCAGTATTTT
CASSLLDRGADTQYF
>TRBJ2-1|TRBV3-1/TRBV3-2|NA|NA
TGTGCCAGCAGCCCCCTCCTAGATTACAATGAGCAGTTCTTC
CASSPLLDYNEQFF
>TRBJ1-5|TRBV12-3/TRBV12-4|TRBD1|NA
TGTGCCAGCAGGACAGGGTCTCAGCCCCAGCATTTT
CASRTGSQPQHF
>TRBJ2-7|TRBV13|TRBD1|NA
TGTGCCAGCAGCCCGGGACAGGGAATCTCCTACGAGCAGTACTTC
CASSPGQGISYEQYF
>TRBJ1-1|TRBV13|TRBD1|once
TGTGCCAGCAGCTTTATGACAGGGGGAACTGAAGCTTTCTTT
CASSFMTGGTEAFF
>TRBJ2-3|TRBV5-1|NA|NA
TGCGCCAGCAGCTTGACACCCTCTTCAGATACGCAGTATTTT
CASSLTPSSDTQYF
>TRBJ2-7|TRBV2|NA|NA
TGTGCCAGCAGTGAGCAGGGTTTTTCCTACGAGCAGTACTTC
CASSEQGFSYEQYF
>TRBJ1-2|TRBV2|TRBD1|NA
TGTGCCAGCAGGCCGGGACAGGGGAGGAACTATGGCTACACCTTC
CASRPGQGRNYGYTF
>TRBJ2-3|TRBV19|NA|NA
TGTGCCAGTAGTACCCCGACTAGTTCCGATACGCAGTATTTT
CASSTPTSSDTQYF
>TRBJ2-7|TRBV6-5|TRBD1|once
TGTGCCAGCAGAAGGACAGGGGGCTACGAGCAGTACTTC
CASRRTGGYEQYF
>TRBJ2-4|TRBV19|TRBD1|NA
TGTGCCAGTAGTCCGCCCAGGGGGTTGGGAAACATTCAGTACTTC
CASSPPRGLGNIQYF
>TRBJ2-7|TRBV9|TRBD2|NA
TGTGCCAGCAGCGTAGACCCCGGGGGGACTAGCGGGAGACCCTCCTACGAGCAGTACTTC
CASSVDPGGTSGRPSYEQYF
>TRBJ1-2|TRBV19|NA|NA
TGTGCCAGTGGCCGCGGGGGATTTAATAACTATGGCTACACCTTC
CASGRGGFNNYGYTF
>TRBJ1-4|TRBV4-1|NA|NA
TGCGCCAGCTCACCTCGAGGGTTGCGGAATGAAAAACTGTTTTTT
CASSPRGLRNEKLFF
>TRBJ2-3|TRBV29-1|NA|NA
TGCAGCGTTAGACAGAGCACAGATACGCAGTATTTT
CSVRQSTDTQYF
>TRBJ2-7|TRBV2|NA|few
TGTGCCAGCAGGGAGGGACAGACCTACGAGCAGTACTTC
CASREGQTYEQYF